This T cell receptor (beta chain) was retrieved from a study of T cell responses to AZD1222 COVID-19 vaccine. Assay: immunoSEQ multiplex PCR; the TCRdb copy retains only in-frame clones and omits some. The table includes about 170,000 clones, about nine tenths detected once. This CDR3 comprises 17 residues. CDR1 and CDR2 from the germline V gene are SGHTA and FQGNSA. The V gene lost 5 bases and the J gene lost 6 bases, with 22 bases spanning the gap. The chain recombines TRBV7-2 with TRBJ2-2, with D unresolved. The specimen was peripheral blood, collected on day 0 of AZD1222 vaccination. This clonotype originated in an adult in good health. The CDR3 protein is CASSRAWLLGFPGELFF. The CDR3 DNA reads TGTGCCAGCAGCCGGGCCTGGCTGCTAGGGTTTCCCGGGGAGCTGTTTTTT. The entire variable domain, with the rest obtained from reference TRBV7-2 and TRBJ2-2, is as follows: GAGVSQSPSNKVTEKGKDVELRCDPISGHTALYWYRQSLGQGLEFLIYFQGNSAPDKSGLPSDRFSAERTGGSVSTLTIQRTQQEDSAVYLCASSRAWLLGFPGELFFGEGSRLTVL.